This record looks at one T cell receptor (beta chain) sequence and its context. Its antigen is undetermined. This sample was included in a study of T cell responses to AZD1222 COVID-19 vaccine. Study information: Pooled in the analysis were second doses at about 4 or about 12 weeks.

V shed 3 bases, J shed 4 bases, and the junction held 8 bases outside the gene matches. Germline lookup yields CDR1 MNHEY and CDR2 SMNVEV (reference sequence). This CDR3 comprises 16 residues. Notes on the study in general: The donor group comprised mostly white British people and more females; the analysis possibly underestimated clonal diversity. Targeting of unmutated variant regions was reportedly seen in nearly half of spike-specific TCRs.

Some clones are missing from TCRdb's copy, which holds only in-frame ones; the method was immunoSEQ multiplex PCR. The sample includes about 85,000 clones, about 86% seen only once; the top ten take approximately 7.9%. This clonotype was obtained from an adult in good health. The chain recombines TRBV27 with TRBJ2-2; 7 positions agree with TRBD1. This specimen was peripheral blood, taken on day 0 of AZD1222 vaccination. The DNA for the CDR3 is TGTGCCAGCAGTTTCCCGACAGGGATAGGCACCGGGGAGCTGTTTTTT. It encodes CASSFPTGIGTGELFF.